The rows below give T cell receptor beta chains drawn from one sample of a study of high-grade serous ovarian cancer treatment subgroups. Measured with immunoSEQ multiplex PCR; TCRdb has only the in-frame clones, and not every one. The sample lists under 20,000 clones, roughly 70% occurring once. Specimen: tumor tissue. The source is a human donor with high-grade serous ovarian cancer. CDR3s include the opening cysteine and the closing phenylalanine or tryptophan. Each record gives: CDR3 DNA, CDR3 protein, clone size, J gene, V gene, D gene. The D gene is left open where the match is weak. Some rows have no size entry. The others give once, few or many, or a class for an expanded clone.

CDR3nt: TGCAGCGTAGGGGGCCATAACTATGGCTACACCTTC
CDR3aa: CSVGGHNYGYTF
abundance: once
j_gene: TRBJ1-2
v_gene: TRBV29-1
d_gene: TRBD1

CDR3nt: TGTGCCAGCTCACCACCTGGCGTAGACGAGCAGTACTTC
CDR3aa: CASSPPGVDEQYF
abundance: few
j_gene: TRBJ2-7
v_gene: TRBV18
d_gene: NA

CDR3nt: TGTGCCAGCAGCCAGACTAGCGGGGGGGCAGATACGCAGTATTTT
CDR3aa: CASSQTSGGADTQYF
abundance: NA
j_gene: TRBJ2-3
v_gene: TRBV4-2
d_gene: TRBD2

CDR3nt: TGTGCCAGCAGTTATTCGACTAGCTCCACAGATACGCAGTATTTT
CDR3aa: CASSYSTSSTDTQYF
abundance: NA
j_gene: TRBJ2-3
v_gene: TRBV6-5
d_gene: TRBD2

CDR3nt: TGTGCCAGAAGCATGACAGGGAATGGCCAGCCCCAGCATTTT
CDR3aa: CARSMTGNGQPQHF
abundance: once
j_gene: TRBJ1-5
v_gene: TRBV5-3
d_gene: TRBD1

CDR3nt: TGTGCCAGTGGACAGGGACGGAACACTGAAGCTTTCTTT
CDR3aa: CASGQGRNTEAFF
abundance: NA
j_gene: TRBJ1-1
v_gene: TRBV19
d_gene: TRBD1

CDR3nt: TGCAGCGTTGAAGGGAGTGCAACTAATGAAAAACTGTTTTTT
CDR3aa: CSVEGSATNEKLFF
abundance: few
j_gene: TRBJ1-4
v_gene: TRBV29-1
d_gene: NA

CDR3nt: TGTGCCAGCAGTTACAATGGGCCAAATCAGCCCCAGCATTTT
CDR3aa: CASSYNGPNQPQHF
abundance: NA
j_gene: TRBJ1-5
v_gene: TRBV6-6
d_gene: NA

CDR3nt: TGTGCCAGCAGCTTAGGCCGGTACATTTACGAGCAGTACTTC
CDR3aa: CASSLGRYIYEQYF
abundance: NA
j_gene: TRBJ2-7
v_gene: TRBV13
d_gene: NA

CDR3nt: TGTGCCGCGGACAGGGGATACAATCAGCCCCAGCATTTT
CDR3aa: CAADRGYNQPQHF
abundance: NA
j_gene: TRBJ1-5
v_gene: TRBV30
d_gene: TRBD1

CDR3nt: TGCGCCAGCAGCTTAAAACAGGGCTCCTACGAGCAGTACTTC
CDR3aa: CASSLKQGSYEQYF
abundance: NA
j_gene: TRBJ2-7
v_gene: TRBV5-1
d_gene: NA

CDR3nt: TGTGCCAGCTCACCACAAGGGACAGGGGGTTCCTACGAGCAGTACTTC
CDR3aa: CASSPQGTGGSYEQYF
abundance: NA
j_gene: TRBJ2-7
v_gene: TRBV18
d_gene: TRBD1

CDR3nt: TGTGCCAGCAGTTTATGGGGAGGGGGTAATAGCAATCAGCCCCAGCATTTT
CDR3aa: CASSLWGGGNSNQPQHF
abundance: few
j_gene: TRBJ1-5
v_gene: TRBV27
d_gene: NA

CDR3nt: TGTGCCAGCAGCCCCATTAGGTGGGAGACCCAGTACTTC
CDR3aa: CASSPIRWETQYF
abundance: NA
j_gene: TRBJ2-5
v_gene: TRBV7-6
d_gene: NA

CDR3nt: TGTGCCAGCACCTCGGGGGACAGGCAAGAGACCCAGTACTTC
CDR3aa: CASTSGDRQETQYF
abundance: NA
j_gene: TRBJ2-5
v_gene: TRBV6-5
d_gene: TRBD1

CDR3nt: TGTGCCAGCTTCGCGACAGCGAACACTGAAGCTTTCTTT
CDR3aa: CASFATANTEAFF
abundance: NA
j_gene: TRBJ1-1
v_gene: TRBV18
d_gene: NA

CDR3nt: TGCGCCAGCAGGCTCCAGGGGCACACAGATACGCAGTATTTT
CDR3aa: CASRLQGHTDTQYF
abundance: NA
j_gene: TRBJ2-3
v_gene: TRBV5-1
d_gene: NA

CDR3nt: TGTGCTAGTGGTCCGAGGGGACAGGGGGCTCTTGAGCAGTTCTTC
CDR3aa: CASGPRGQGALEQFF
abundance: NA
j_gene: TRBJ2-1
v_gene: TRBV12-5
d_gene: TRBD1

CDR3nt: TGTGCCAGCAGCTTGGACAGGGTAACGCAGTATTTT
CDR3aa: CASSLDRVTQYF
abundance: NA
j_gene: TRBJ2-3
v_gene: TRBV9
d_gene: TRBD1

CDR3nt: TGTGCCAGCAGCCAAGATGAAGGGATCGGCACAGATACGCAGTATTTT
CDR3aa: CASSQDEGIGTDTQYF
abundance: few
j_gene: TRBJ2-3
v_gene: TRBV4-2
d_gene: NA

CDR3nt: TGTGCCAGCAGGCTCAACGAGGTTGAAGGCTACACCTTC
CDR3aa: CASRLNEVEGYTF
abundance: once
j_gene: TRBJ1-2
v_gene: TRBV5-8
d_gene: NA

CDR3nt: TGTGCCTGGAGTGTAGTGGGGTTTCAGTACTTC
CDR3aa: CAWSVVGFQYF
abundance: NA
j_gene: TRBJ2-4
v_gene: TRBV30
d_gene: NA

CDR3nt: TGTGCCAGCAGCAAGGGACACCAGTTAACCTACGAGCAGTACTTC
CDR3aa: CASSKGHQLTYEQYF
abundance: NA
j_gene: TRBJ2-7
v_gene: TRBV21-1
d_gene: NA

CDR3nt: TGTGCCTGGAGTGTAGGCGGGAGGGCCTACGAGCAGTACTTC
CDR3aa: CAWSVGGRAYEQYF
abundance: once
j_gene: TRBJ2-7
v_gene: TRBV30
d_gene: TRBD2

CDR3nt: TGTGCCAGCAGCTTAATTAGTGCGGGGGGGGCCTGGGATGGCTACACCTTC
CDR3aa: CASSLISAGGAWDGYTF
abundance: NA
j_gene: TRBJ1-2
v_gene: TRBV7-2
d_gene: NA

CDR3nt: TGTGCCTGGAGTGTCCAGAACTATGGCTACACCTTC
CDR3aa: CAWSVQNYGYTF
abundance: NA
j_gene: TRBJ1-2
v_gene: TRBV30
d_gene: NA

CDR3nt: TGTGCCAGCAGTTCCGGGACGGTGGCTAATGAAAAACTGTTTTTT
CDR3aa: CASSSGTVANEKLFF
abundance: NA
j_gene: TRBJ1-4
v_gene: TRBV16
d_gene: NA

CDR3nt: TGTGCCATCAGTGTCTCCAATGAGCAGTTCTTC
CDR3aa: CAISVSNEQFF
abundance: NA
j_gene: TRBJ2-1
v_gene: TRBV10-3
d_gene: NA

CDR3nt: TGCGCCAGCAGCTCCGAGCGTATACAGGGGGCGACCGGGGAGCTGTTTTTT
CDR3aa: CASSSERIQGATGELFF
abundance: NA
j_gene: TRBJ2-2
v_gene: TRBV5-1
d_gene: TRBD1

CDR3nt: TGTGCCAGCAGTTTCGGGGTGGGGACAGAAAAAAGTCTCAATGAGCAGTTCTTC
CDR3aa: CASSFGVGTEKSLNEQFF
abundance: few
j_gene: TRBJ2-1
v_gene: TRBV27
d_gene: TRBD1

CDR3nt: TGTGCCTGGAGTCTACAGGCCTACGAGCAGTACTTC
CDR3aa: CAWSLQAYEQYF
abundance: NA
j_gene: TRBJ2-7
v_gene: TRBV30
d_gene: NA

CDR3nt: TGCGCCAGCAGCCTCCTCGAGGGAGTCCGGACCCCCCTCCACTTT
CDR3aa: CASSLLEGVRTPLHF
abundance: NA
j_gene: TRBJ1-6
v_gene: TRBV4-3
d_gene: NA

CDR3nt: TGCGCCAGCAGCCCCGGGGGATACGAGCAGTACTTC
CDR3aa: CASSPGGYEQYF
abundance: NA
j_gene: TRBJ2-7
v_gene: TRBV4-1
d_gene: NA

CDR3nt: TGTGCCAGCAGCCAGAGGGGGGACCCCAGGGGGACCGGGGAGCTGTTTTTT
CDR3aa: CASSQRGDPRGTGELFF
abundance: NA
j_gene: TRBJ2-2
v_gene: TRBV7-9
d_gene: NA

CDR3nt: TGTGCCAGCAGACGCAGCGGGGGGGCCACAAGTGAGCAGTACTTC
CDR3aa: CASRRSGGATSEQYF
abundance: NA
j_gene: TRBJ2-7
v_gene: TRBV7-2
d_gene: TRBD2

CDR3nt: TGTGCCAGCAATAGCGGGGGGGTGATTTTGGCGCAGTATTTT
CDR3aa: CASNSGGVILAQYF
abundance: once
j_gene: TRBJ2-3
v_gene: TRBV28
d_gene: TRBD2

CDR3nt: TGTGCCAGCAGTGTTAGGGAGAACACTGAAGCTTTCTTT
CDR3aa: CASSVRENTEAFF
abundance: once
j_gene: TRBJ1-1
v_gene: TRBV28
d_gene: NA

CDR3nt: TGCGCCAGCAGCTTGGGTCTCGGACTAGCGGGGGTCAATGAGCAGTTCTTC
CDR3aa: CASSLGLGLAGVNEQFF
abundance: NA
j_gene: TRBJ2-1
v_gene: TRBV5-1
d_gene: TRBD2

CDR3nt: TGTGCCAGTAGTATTGGGGCAGGGAAAAACATTCAGTACTTC
CDR3aa: CASSIGAGKNIQYF
abundance: NA
j_gene: TRBJ2-4
v_gene: TRBV19
d_gene: NA

CDR3nt: TGTGCCAGCTCACCAACTCGCTTAGCGGGGTACGAGCAGTACTTC
CDR3aa: CASSPTRLAGYEQYF
abundance: NA
j_gene: TRBJ2-7
v_gene: TRBV18
d_gene: TRBD2

CDR3nt: TGTGCCAGTAGTGCCACCGGGGAGCTGTTTTTT
CDR3aa: CASSATGELFF
abundance: few
j_gene: TRBJ2-2
v_gene: TRBV19
d_gene: NA

CDR3nt: TGTGCCAGCATCGGCGGGACGGGGGGGGAATCTAGCACAGATACGCAGTATTTT
CDR3aa: CASIGGTGGESSTDTQYF
abundance: once
j_gene: TRBJ2-3
v_gene: TRBV9
d_gene: TRBD2

CDR3nt: TGTGCCAGCAGCACCCGAAACTCCGGGACAGGGAGGAGCGGGGAGCTGTTTTTT
CDR3aa: CASSTRNSGTGRSGELFF
abundance: NA
j_gene: TRBJ2-2
v_gene: TRBV2
d_gene: TRBD1

CDR3nt: TGCGCCAGCAGCTCCCTAGACCTTCCAGAGACCCAGTACTTC
CDR3aa: CASSSLDLPETQYF
abundance: NA
j_gene: TRBJ2-5
v_gene: TRBV5-1
d_gene: NA

CDR3nt: TGTGCCAGCAACCCTCCTACAGCCTATGGCTACACCTTC
CDR3aa: CASNPPTAYGYTF
abundance: NA
j_gene: TRBJ1-2
v_gene: TRBV6-5
d_gene: NA

CDR3nt: TGTGCCAGCACCCATGAGGGGGGAGCCTCCTACGAGCAGTACTTC
CDR3aa: CASTHEGGASYEQYF
abundance: few
j_gene: TRBJ2-7
v_gene: TRBV6-1
d_gene: NA

CDR3nt: TGTGCCTGGAGCCCCGGGTTCTCCTACGAGCAGTACTTC
CDR3aa: CAWSPGFSYEQYF
abundance: NA
j_gene: TRBJ2-7
v_gene: TRBV30
d_gene: NA

CDR3nt: TGTGCCTGGGAGGGGCAGGCGAAGTTTGGAAACTACGAGCAGTACTTC
CDR3aa: CAWEGQAKFGNYEQYF
abundance: NA
j_gene: TRBJ2-7
v_gene: TRBV30
d_gene: NA

CDR3nt: TGTGCCAGCAGCCCCCGTAGCAGGGGGACCTACAATGAGCAGTTCTTC
CDR3aa: CASSPRSRGTYNEQFF
abundance: NA
j_gene: TRBJ2-1
v_gene: TRBV7-3
d_gene: TRBD1

CDR3nt: TGTGCCAGCAGCCAGTTGCGGGGGGGGTCTATGGTAGAGACCCAGTACTTC
CDR3aa: CASSQLRGGSMVETQYF
abundance: NA
j_gene: TRBJ2-5
v_gene: TRBV14
d_gene: TRBD2

CDR3nt: TGTGCCAGCAGTTTGAGACAGGGGAACACTGAAGCTTTCTTT
CDR3aa: CASSLRQGNTEAFF
abundance: NA
j_gene: TRBJ1-1
v_gene: TRBV27
d_gene: TRBD1

CDR3nt: TGCAGTGCTGCCCAGGGGGAAAAACTGTTTTTT
CDR3aa: CSAAQGEKLFF
abundance: NA
j_gene: TRBJ1-4
v_gene: TRBV20-1
d_gene: NA

CDR3nt: TGTGCCTGGAACCCGACAGGGGGAAACACCATATATTTT
CDR3aa: CAWNPTGGNTIYF
abundance: once
j_gene: TRBJ1-3
v_gene: TRBV30
d_gene: TRBD1

CDR3nt: TGTGCCAGCTCCCAGATCGGGGGTCCTATGCAGTTCTTC
CDR3aa: CASSQIGGPMQFF
abundance: NA
j_gene: TRBJ2-1
v_gene: TRBV18
d_gene: NA

CDR3nt: TGTGCCAGTACCGAAAGGAAAAACAGGGGGGGCAATGAGCAGTTCTTC
CDR3aa: CASTERKNRGGNEQFF
abundance: NA
j_gene: TRBJ2-1
v_gene: TRBV19
d_gene: NA